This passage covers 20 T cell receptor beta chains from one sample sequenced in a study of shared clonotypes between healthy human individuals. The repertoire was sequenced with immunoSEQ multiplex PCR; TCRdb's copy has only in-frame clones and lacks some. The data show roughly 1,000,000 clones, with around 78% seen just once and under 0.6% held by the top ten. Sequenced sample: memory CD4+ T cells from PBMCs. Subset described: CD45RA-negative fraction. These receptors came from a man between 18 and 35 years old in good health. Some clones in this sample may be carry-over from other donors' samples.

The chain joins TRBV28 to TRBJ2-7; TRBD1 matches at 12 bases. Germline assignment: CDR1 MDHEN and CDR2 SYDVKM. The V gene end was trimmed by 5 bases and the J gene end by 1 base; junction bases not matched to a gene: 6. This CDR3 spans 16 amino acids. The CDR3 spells CASSGTGGRKSYEQYF. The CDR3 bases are TGTGCCAGCAGTGGGACAGGGGGCCGAAAATCCTACGAGCAGTACTTC.

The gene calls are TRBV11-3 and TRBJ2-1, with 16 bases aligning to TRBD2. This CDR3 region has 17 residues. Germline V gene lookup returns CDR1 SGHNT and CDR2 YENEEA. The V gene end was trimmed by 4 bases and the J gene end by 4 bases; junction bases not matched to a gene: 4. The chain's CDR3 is CASSSGTSGRVYNEQFF. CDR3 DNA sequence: TGTGCCAGCAGCTCAGGGACTAGCGGGAGGGTATACAATGAGCAGTTCTTC. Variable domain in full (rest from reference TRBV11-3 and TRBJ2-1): EAGVVQSPRYKIIEKKQPVAFWCNPISGHNTLYWYLQNLGQGPELLIRYENEEAVDDSQLPKDRFSAERLKGVDSTLKIQPAELGDSAVYLCASSSGTSGRVYNEQFFGPGTRLTVL.

CDR3 residues: CASVLALQETQYF. The CDR3 coding sequence is TGTGCCAGCGTACTAGCGCTACAAGAGACCCAGTACTTC. This chain joins TRBV6-1 and TRBJ2-5; 7 nucleotides align to TRBD2. The CDR3 length is 13 residues. Germline V lookup: CDR1 MNHNS, CDR2 SASEGT. The ends lost 8 bases at V and 2 bases at J; junction bases unmatched: 5.

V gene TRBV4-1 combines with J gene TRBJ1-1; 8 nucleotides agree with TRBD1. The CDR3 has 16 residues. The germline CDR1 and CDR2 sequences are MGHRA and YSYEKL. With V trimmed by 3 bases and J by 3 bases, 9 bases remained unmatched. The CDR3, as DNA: TGCGCCAGCAGCCAGTCGACAGGGGCAATGTACACTGAAGCTTTCTTT. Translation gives CASSQSTGAMYTEAFF.

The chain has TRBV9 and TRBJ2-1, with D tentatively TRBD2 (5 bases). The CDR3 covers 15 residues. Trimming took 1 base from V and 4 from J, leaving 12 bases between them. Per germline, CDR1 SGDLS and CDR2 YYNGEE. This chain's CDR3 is CASSVSVGEYNEQFF. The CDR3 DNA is TGTGCCAGCAGCGTATCTGTGGGAGAGTACAATGAGCAGTTCTTC.

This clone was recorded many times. CDR3 residues: CASSLVQGRNTIYF. The DNA of the CDR3 is TGTGCCAGCAGCTTAGTGCAGGGACGAAACACCATATATTTT. The rearrangement links TRBV7-2 to TRBJ1-3; D is perhaps TRBD1 (5 bases). Deletions cut 1 base from V and 5 bases from J, with 9 bases between. The length of the CDR3 is 14 residues. Looked up from germline, CDR1 is SGHTA and CDR2 is FQGNSA.

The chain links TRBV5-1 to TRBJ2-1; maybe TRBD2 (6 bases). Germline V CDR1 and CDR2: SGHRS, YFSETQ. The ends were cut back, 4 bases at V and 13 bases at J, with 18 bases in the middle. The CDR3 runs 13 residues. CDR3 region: CASSPGLKGSQFF. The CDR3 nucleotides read TGCGCCAGCAGCCCGGGACTCAAGGGGAGCCAGTTCTTC.

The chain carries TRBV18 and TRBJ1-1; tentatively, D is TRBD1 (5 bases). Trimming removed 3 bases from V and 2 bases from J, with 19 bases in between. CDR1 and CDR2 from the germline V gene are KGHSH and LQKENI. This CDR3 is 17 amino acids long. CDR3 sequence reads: CASSPLGLGGSNTEAFF. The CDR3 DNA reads TGTGCCAGCTCACCGTTAGGACTCGGGGGATCCAACACTGAAGCTTTCTTT.

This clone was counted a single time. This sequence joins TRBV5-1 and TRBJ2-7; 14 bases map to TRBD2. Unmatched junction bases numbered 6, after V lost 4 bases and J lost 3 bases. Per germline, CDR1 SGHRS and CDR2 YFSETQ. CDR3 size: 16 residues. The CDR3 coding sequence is TGCGCCAGCAGCCACTCCGGGACTAGCGGGAGCTACGAGCAGTACTTC. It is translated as CASSHSGTSGSYEQYF. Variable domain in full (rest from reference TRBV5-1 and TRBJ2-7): KAGVTQTPRYLIKTRGQQVTLSCSPISGHRSVSWYQQTPGQGLQFLFEYFSETQRNKGNFPGRFSGRQFSNSRSEMNVSTLELGDSALYLCASSHSGTSGSYEQYFGPGTRLTVT.

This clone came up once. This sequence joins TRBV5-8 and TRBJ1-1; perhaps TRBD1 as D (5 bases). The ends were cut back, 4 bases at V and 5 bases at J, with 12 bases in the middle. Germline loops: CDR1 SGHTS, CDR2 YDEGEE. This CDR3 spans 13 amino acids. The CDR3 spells CASSPGLGTEAFF. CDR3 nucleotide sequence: TGTGCCAGCAGCCCGGGGCTGGGGACTGAAGCTTTCTTT.

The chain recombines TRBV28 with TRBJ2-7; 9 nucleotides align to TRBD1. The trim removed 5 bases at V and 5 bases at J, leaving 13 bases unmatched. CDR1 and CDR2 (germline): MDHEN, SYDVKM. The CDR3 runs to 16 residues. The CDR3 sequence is CASSPNRGQGTHEQYF. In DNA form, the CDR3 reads TGTGCCAGCAGTCCTAACCGGGGACAGGGAACCCACGAGCAGTACTTC.

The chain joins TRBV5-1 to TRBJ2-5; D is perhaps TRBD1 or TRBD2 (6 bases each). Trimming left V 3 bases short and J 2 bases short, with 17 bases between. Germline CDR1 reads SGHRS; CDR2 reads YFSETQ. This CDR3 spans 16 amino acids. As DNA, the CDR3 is TGCGCCAGCAGCTGGGGGGCCGGACAGTTTCAAGAGACCCAGTACTTC. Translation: CASSWGAGQFQETQYF.

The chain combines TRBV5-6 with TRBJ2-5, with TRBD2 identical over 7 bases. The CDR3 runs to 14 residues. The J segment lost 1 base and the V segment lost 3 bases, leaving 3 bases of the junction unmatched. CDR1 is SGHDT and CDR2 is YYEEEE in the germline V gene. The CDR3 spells CASSSLAIQETQYF. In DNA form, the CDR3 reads TGTGCCAGCAGCTCACTAGCGATCCAAGAGACCCAGTACTTC. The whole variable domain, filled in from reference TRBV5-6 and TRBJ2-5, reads DAGVTQSPTHLIKTRGQQVTLRCSPKSGHDTVSWYQQALGQGPQFIFQYYEEEERQRGNFPDRFSGHQFPNYSSELNVNALLLGDSALYLCASSSLAIQETQYFGPGTRLLVL.

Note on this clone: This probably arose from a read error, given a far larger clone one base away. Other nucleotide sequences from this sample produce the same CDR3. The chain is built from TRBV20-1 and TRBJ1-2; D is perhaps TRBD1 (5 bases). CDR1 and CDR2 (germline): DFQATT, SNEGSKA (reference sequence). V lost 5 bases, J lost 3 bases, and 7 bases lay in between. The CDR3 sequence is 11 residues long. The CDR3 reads CSAGTDYGYTF. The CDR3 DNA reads TGCAGTGCTGGGACTGACTATGGCTACACCTTC.

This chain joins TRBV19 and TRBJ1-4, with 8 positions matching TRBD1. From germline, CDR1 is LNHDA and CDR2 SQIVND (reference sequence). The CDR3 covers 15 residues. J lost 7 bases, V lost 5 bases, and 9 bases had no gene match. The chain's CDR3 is CASSARQGSVEKLFF. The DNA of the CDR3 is TGTGCCAGTAGTGCCCGACAGGGGTCGGTTGAAAAACTGTTTTTT.

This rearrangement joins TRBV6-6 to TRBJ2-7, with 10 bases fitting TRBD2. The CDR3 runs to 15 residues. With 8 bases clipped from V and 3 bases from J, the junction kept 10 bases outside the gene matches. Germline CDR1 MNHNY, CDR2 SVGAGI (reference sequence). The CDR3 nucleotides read TGTGCCAGCCGAAGGTCGGCTAGCGGGAGCTACGAGCAGTACTTC. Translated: CASRRSASGSYEQYF.

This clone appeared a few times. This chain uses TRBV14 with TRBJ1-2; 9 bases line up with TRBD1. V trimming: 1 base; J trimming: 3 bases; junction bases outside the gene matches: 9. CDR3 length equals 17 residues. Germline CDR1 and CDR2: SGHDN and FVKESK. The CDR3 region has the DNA TGTGCCAGCAGCCAAGGGAGGACAGGGGCCTTAGACTATGGCTACACCTTC. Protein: CASSQGRTGALDYGYTF.

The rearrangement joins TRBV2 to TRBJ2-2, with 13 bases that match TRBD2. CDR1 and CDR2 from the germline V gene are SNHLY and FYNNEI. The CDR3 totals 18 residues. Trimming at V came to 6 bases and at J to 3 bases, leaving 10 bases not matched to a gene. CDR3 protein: CASSPGLGTSGDTGELFF. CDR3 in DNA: TGTGCCAGCAGCCCTGGCTTGGGGACTAGCGGGGACACCGGGGAGCTGTTTTTT.

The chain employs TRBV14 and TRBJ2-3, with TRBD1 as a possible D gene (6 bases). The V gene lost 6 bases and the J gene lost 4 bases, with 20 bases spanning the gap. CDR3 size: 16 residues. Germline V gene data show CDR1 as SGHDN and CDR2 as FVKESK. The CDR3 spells CASSQTGNVGSDTQYF. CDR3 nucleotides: TGTGCCAGCAGTCAAACAGGGAATGTTGGGTCAGATACGCAGTATTTT.

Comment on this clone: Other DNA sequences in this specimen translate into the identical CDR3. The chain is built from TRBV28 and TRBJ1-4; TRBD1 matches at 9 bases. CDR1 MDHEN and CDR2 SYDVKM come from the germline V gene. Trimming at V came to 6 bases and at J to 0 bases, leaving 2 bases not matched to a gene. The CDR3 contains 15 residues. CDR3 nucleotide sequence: TGTGCCAGCAGCACAGGGGGCGCAACTAATGAAAAACTGTTTTTT. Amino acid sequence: CASSTGGATNEKLFF.